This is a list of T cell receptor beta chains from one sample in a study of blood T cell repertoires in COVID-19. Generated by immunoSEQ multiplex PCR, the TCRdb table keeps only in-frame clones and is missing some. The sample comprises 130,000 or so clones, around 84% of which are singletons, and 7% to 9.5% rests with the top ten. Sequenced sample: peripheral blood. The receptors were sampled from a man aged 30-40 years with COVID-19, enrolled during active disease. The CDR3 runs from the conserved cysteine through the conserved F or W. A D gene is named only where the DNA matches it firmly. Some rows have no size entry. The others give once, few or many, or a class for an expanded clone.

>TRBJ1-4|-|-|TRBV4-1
TGCGCCAGCAGCCAAGACGTAAGAGTAGTTAATGAAAAACTGTTTTTT
CASSQDVRVVNEKLFF
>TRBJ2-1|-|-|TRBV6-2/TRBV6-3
TGTGCCAGCAGTTACTCGCTAGTGAATGAGCAGTTCTTC
CASSYSLVNEQFF
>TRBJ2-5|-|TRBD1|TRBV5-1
TGCGCCAGCGGACAGGGTTTGCAGGAGACCCAGTACTTC
CASGQGLQETQYF
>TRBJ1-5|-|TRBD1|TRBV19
TGTGCCAGTAGCGTAAGTGAGGGGGCAGGGCAGCCCCAGCATTTT
CASSVSEGAGQPQHF
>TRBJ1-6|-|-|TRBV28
TGTGCCAGCAGTTTACCTAAAACAGGGACACCCCTCCACTTT
CASSLPKTGTPLHF
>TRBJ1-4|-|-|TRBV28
TGTGCCAGCAGCCTTCCCGGGACTAATGAAAAACTGTTTTTT
CASSLPGTNEKLFF
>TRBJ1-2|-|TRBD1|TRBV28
TGTGCCATCTACCGGGGGACAGGGCTTGGCTACACCTTC
CAIYRGTGLGYTF
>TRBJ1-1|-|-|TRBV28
TGTGCCAGCAGTTCTTCAACCCGGACGGGGGGGACTGAAGCTTTCTTT
CASSSSTRTGGTEAFF
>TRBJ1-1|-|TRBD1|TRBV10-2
TGCGCCACGGGGGACAGGCGGAACACTGAAGCTTTCTTT
CATGDRRNTEAFF
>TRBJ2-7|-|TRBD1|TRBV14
TGTGCCAGCAGCCTTCTCGCGGGACAGGTGTACGAGCAGTACTTC
CASSLLAGQVYEQYF
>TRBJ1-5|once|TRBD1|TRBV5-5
TGTGCCAGCAGCTTCTACGACAGGGGTTTTCAGCCCCAGCATTTT
CASSFYDRGFQPQHF
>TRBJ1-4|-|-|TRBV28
TGTGCCAGCAGTTTTAGAGAAACCGGTGAAAAACTGTTTTTT
CASSFRETGEKLFF
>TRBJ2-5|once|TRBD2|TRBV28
TGTGCCAGCAGTTTGACTAGCGAACAAGAGACCCAGTACTTC
CASSLTSEQETQYF
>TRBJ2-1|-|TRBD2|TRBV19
TGTGCCAGTAGAGGGGCGGGAGGGGGTGAGCAGTTCTTC
CASRGAGGGEQFF
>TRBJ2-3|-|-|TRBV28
TGTGCCAGCAGTGGGGGGAGGCGCACAGATACGCAGTATTTT
CASSGGRRTDTQYF
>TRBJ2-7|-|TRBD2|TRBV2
TGTGCCAGCACTGGGGGGGTCGGCTACGAGCAGTACTTC
CASTGGVGYEQYF
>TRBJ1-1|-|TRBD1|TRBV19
TGTGCCAGTGAGACAGGGTTGGGGTCTGAAGCTTTCTTT
CASETGLGSEAFF
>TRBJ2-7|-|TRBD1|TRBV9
TGTGCCAGCAGCGTAGGGGGACAGCCCTACGAGCAGTACTTC
CASSVGGQPYEQYF
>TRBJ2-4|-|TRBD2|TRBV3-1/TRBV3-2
TGTGCCAGCAGCCAAGACGCCGGGAGGGCCAAAAACATTCAGTACTTC
CASSQDAGRAKNIQYF
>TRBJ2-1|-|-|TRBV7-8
TGTGCCACCGAACTCCGCTCCTACAATGAGCAGTTCTTC
CATELRSYNEQFF
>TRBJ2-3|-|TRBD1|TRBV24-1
TGTGCCACCGCCCGGGACAGGGGGACAGATACGCAGTATTTT
CATARDRGTDTQYF
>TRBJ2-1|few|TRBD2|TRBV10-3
TGTGCCATCAGTGTGGGCACTAGCGGGAGGGCTGAGCAGTTCTTC
CAISVGTSGRAEQFF
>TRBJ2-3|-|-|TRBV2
TGTGCCAGCATCCCTGGCAGGGGCACAGATACGCAGTATTTT
CASIPGRGTDTQYF
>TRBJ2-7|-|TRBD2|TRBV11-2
TGTGCCAGCAGCTCGATTAGCGGGATTGTGGGCGAGCAGTACTTC
CASSSISGIVGEQYF
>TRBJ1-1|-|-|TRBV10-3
TGTGCCATCAGTGATAGCGGGGGGGCTAACACTGAAGCTTTCTTT
CAISDSGGANTEAFF
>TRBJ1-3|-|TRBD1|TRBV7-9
TGTGCCAGCAGCCAAGACAGGGGGCCCCCTGGAAACACCATATATTTT
CASSQDRGPPGNTIYF
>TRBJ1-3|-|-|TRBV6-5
TGTGCCAGCAGTTACTCAACGGTTTTCTCTGGAAACACCATATATTTT
CASSYSTVFSGNTIYF
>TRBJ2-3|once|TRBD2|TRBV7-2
TGTGCCAGCAGCTTAGGACTAGCGGCCGGCCAGGGTACGCAGTATTTT
CASSLGLAAGQGTQYF
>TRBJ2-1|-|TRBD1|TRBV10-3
TGTGCCATCAGTCGCGGTGGGACAGGGGACCGTCAGTTCTTC
CAISRGGTGDRQFF
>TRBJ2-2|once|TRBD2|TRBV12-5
TGTGCTAGTGGTTTGATCGTAGCGGGAGGGGTGCCCGGGGAGCTGTTTTTT
CASGLIVAGGVPGELFF
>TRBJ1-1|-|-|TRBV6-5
TGTGCCAGCAGACGCAGGGGAAACACTGAAGCTTTCTTT
CASRRRGNTEAFF
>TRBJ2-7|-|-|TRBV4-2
TGTGCCAGCAGCCATTCCGGACTAACGGAAGAGCAGTACTTC
CASSHSGLTEEQYF
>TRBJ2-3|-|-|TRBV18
TGTGCCAGCTCTCAAGCGGGCAGCACAGATACGCAGTATTTT
CASSQAGSTDTQYF
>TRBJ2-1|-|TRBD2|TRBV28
TGTGCCAGCAGTCAAGAGACTAGCGGGATCTATGAGCAGTTCTTC
CASSQETSGIYEQFF
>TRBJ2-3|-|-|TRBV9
TGTGCCAGCAGCGCGACCCCGGGACTCCCCAGCACAGATACGCAGTATTTT
CASSATPGLPSTDTQYF
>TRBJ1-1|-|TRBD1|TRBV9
TGTGCCAGCAGCGGAGGGGGCTGGGGCACTGAAGCTTTCTTT
CASSGGGWGTEAFF
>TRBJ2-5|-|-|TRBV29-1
TGCAGCGTTGCCCCCGACCAAGAGACCCAGTACTTC
CSVAPDQETQYF
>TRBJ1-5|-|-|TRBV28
TGTGCCAGCAACCTCCGCGATCAGCCCCAGCATTTT
CASNLRDQPQHF
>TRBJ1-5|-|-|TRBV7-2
TGTGCCAGCAGCTTAGCACTGTTTAGCAATCAGCCCCAGCATTTT
CASSLALFSNQPQHF
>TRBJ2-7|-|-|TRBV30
TGTGCCTGGTTGACAGGAGGATTTGGGAGCGAGCAGTACTTC
CAWLTGGFGSEQYF
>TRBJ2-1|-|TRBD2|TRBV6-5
TGTGCCAGCAGTTACTCAGGCGGAGCGGGAGATCGCGAGCAGTTCTTC
CASSYSGGAGDREQFF
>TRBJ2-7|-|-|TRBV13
TGTGCCAGCAGCTCAAAGGGGCTCGAGCAGTACTTC
CASSSKGLEQYF